This TCR beta chain was sequenced during a study of T cell changes during pregnancy in multiple sclerosis. Germline CDR1 is SGHVS and CDR2 is FQNEAQ. The trim removed 8 bases at V and 2 bases at J, leaving 2 bases unmatched. There are 13 residues in the CDR3. TCRdb's copy holds only in-frame clones and misses some; the assay was immunoSEQ multiplex PCR. The data contain roughly 110,000 clones, approximately 90% of them seen just once; the ten biggest clones take up approximately 1.6%. The TCR was taken from a female donor with multiple sclerosis, enrolled in a pregnancy study. The V and J genes are TRBV7-8 and TRBJ2-3; 9 nucleotides agree with TRBD2. Sequenced here: peripheral blood, sampled after pregnancy. DNA for the CDR3: TGTGCCAGCTTAGCGGGGGACACAGATACGCAGTATTTT. Translating gives CASLAGDTDTQYF.